This entry concerns a single T cell receptor (beta chain). Its antigen is not identified. The table came from immunoSEQ multiplex PCR; TCRdb's copy has only in-frame clones and leaves some out. Counted here are approximately 32,000 clones, 72% occurring once; the ten biggest clones make up 2%. The CDR3 has 17 residues. Deletions cut 2 bases from V and 6 bases from J, with 21 bases between. The germline gives CDR1 SGHTA, CDR2 FQGNSA. The data were taken from a study of STAT5B mutations in CD4+ large granular lymphocyte leukemia. Study findings and constraints: Top patient clones used TRBV06 genes more often: 8/27 versus 2/35 in controls. Higher CD4+ than CD8+ T-LGLL clonality might reflect small sample size.

This chain connects TRBV7-2 to TRBJ2-3; D not certain. The receptor was derived from a human donor in good health. The specimen sequenced was CD4+ T cells from blood buffy coats. The CDR3 loop is CASSLLGINRPPDTQYF. CDR3 bases: TGTGCCAGCAGCTTACTTGGTATCAACAGACCGCCGGATACGCAGTATTTT.